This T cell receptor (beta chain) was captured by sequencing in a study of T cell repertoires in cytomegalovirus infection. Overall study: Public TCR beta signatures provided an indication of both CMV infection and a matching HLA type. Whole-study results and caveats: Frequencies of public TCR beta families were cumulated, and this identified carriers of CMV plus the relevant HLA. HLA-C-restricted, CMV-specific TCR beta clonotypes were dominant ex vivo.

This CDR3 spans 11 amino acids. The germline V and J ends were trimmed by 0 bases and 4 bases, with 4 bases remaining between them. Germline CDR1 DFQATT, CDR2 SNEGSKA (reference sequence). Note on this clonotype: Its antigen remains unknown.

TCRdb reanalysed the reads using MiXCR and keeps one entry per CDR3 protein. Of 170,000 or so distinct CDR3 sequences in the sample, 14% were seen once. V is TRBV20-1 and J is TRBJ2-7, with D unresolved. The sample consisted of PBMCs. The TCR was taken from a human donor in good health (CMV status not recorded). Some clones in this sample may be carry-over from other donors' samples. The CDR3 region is CSARDMYEQYF. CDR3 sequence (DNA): TGCAGTGCTAGAGATATGTACGAGCAGTACTTC.